The entry that follows covers one T cell receptor (beta chain) sequence. Its antigen is not identified. Sequencing used immunoSEQ multiplex PCR; TCRdb keeps in-frame clones, though not all of them. The top ten clones hold roughly a fifth of a sample with approximately 13,000 clones, more than 75% of them seen once. Exclusion of a patient followed from autoimmune disease history or systemic immunosuppression. The data were taken from a study of OX40 agonist ivuxolimab in advanced cancers. Study at large: From about 23 to 85 years was the age range, with a mean of around 56 years, and around 83% were male.

General study results and limits: The 0.1-3.0 mg/kg partial responders had among the lowest clonal expansion.

The TCR comes from an adult with an advanced solid tumor such as melanoma, head and neck, liver or kidney cancer. The sequencing here drew on CD4+ or CD8+ T cells sorted from blood, taken in a trial of the OX40 agonist ivuxolimab.

DNA for the CDR3: TGTGCCAGTACTCCCAGCGGGAGCAAGGGATACGAGCAGTACTTC. Translation: CASTPSGSKGYEQYF. The chain joins TRBV19 to TRBJ2-7; 8 nucleotides match TRBD2. With V trimmed by 7 bases and J by 4 bases, 12 bases remained unmatched. The CDR3 length is 15 residues. Looked up from germline, CDR1 is LNHDA and CDR2 is SQIVND (reference sequence).